This T cell receptor beta chain emerged from a study of blood T cell repertoires in COVID-19. Per the germline V gene, CDR1 is LGHDT and CDR2 is YNNKEL (reference sequence). The length of the CDR3 is 15 residues. V shed 0 bases and J shed 2 bases, with 10 bases lying between them. The table came from immunoSEQ multiplex PCR; TCRdb's copy has only in-frame clones and leaves some out. Of about 170,000 clones listed, roughly 80% are singletons. This TCR derives from a woman of 80 years or more with acute or convalescent COVID-19. Source material: peripheral blood. The V and J genes are TRBV3-1 (or the pseudogene TRBV3-2) and TRBJ2-5; weak D call: TRBD1 (6 bases). CDR3 in amino acids: CASSQDGGQQETQYF. CDR3 DNA sequence: TGTGCCAGCAGCCAAGATGGGGGCCAGCAAGAGACCCAGTACTTC.